The T cell receptor beta chain under discussion was sequenced for a study of shared clonotypes between healthy human individuals. Whole-study findings and limits: Memory subsets generally showed smaller estimated richness than naive subsets did.

Deep-level assay runs were performed. Some clones are missing from TCRdb's copy, which holds only in-frame ones; the method was immunoSEQ multiplex PCR. Of roughly 680,000 clones in the sample, 55% to 80% were seen once. The healthy adult donors were HIV-negative and reported no recent acute infections or vaccinations. From CD4+ cells came CD45RA+ naive and CD45RA-negative memory subsets. This CDR3 spans 13 amino acids. V lost 0 bases and J lost 10, with 12 bases in between. Germline V gene data show CDR1 as MGHRA and CDR2 as YSYEKL. The table lists this clone with a few counts. What it recognizes is unknown.

Sequencing was done on a sample of memory CD4+ T cells sorted from blood. Subset: CD45RA-negative fraction. The rearrangement uses TRBV4-1 and TRBJ2-5; D may be TRBD2 (5 bases). This clonotype was obtained from a woman aged 25 to 39 in good health. DNA of the CDR3: TGCGCCAGCAGCCAAGAAGGTTACGGGAACCAGTACTTC. Translation: CASSQEGYGNQYF.